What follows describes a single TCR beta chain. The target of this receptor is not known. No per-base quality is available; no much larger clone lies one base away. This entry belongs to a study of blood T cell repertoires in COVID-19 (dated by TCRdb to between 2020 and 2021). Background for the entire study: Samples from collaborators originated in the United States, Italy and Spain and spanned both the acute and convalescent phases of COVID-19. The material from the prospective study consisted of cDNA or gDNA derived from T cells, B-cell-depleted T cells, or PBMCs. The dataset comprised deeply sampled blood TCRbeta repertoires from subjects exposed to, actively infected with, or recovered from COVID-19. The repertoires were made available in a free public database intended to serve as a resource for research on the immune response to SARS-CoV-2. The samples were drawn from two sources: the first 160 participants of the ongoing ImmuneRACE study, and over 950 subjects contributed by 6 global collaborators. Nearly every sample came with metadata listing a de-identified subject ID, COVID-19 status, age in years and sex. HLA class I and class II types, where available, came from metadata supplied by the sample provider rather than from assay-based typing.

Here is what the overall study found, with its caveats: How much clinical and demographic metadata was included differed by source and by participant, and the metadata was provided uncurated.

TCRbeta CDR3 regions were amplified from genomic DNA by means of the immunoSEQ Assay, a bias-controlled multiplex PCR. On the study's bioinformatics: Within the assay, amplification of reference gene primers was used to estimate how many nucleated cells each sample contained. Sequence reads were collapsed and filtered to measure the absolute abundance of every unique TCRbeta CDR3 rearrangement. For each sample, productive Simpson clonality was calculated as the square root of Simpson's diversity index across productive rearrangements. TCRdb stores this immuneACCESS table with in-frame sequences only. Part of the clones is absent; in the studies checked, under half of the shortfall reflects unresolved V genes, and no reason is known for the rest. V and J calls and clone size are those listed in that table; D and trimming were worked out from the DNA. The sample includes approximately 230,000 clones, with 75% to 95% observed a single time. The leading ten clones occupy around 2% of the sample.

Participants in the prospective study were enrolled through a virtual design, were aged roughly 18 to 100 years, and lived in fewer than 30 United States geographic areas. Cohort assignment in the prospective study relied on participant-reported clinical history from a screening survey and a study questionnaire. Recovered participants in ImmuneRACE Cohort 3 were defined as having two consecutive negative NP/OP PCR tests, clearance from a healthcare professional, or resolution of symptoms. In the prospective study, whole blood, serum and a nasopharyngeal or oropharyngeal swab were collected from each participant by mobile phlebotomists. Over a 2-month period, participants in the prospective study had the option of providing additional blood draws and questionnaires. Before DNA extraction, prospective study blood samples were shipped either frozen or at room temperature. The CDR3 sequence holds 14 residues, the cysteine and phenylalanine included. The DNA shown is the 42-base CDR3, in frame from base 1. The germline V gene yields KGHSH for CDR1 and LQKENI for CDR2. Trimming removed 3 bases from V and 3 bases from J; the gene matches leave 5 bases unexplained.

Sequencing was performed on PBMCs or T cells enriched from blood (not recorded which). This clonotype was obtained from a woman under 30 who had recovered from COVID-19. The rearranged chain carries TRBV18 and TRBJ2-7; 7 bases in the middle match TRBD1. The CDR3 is CASSPGTALYEQYF. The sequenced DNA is TGTGCCAGCTCACCTGGGACAGCTCTCTACGAGCAGTACTTC.